This T cell receptor beta chain was identified during a study of post-analysis software for immune sequencing data. General study points: There were four or five TRBV segments more frequent in patients than controls, and TRBV5-6, TRBV5-1 and TRBV20-1 were among them.

Concerning this clonotype itself: Its antigen is still unknown.

Presence of unique molecular identifiers characterized the TCR beta cDNA libraries. TCRdb used MiXCR to reprocess the PCR reads, holding one entry per CDR3 protein. The table records a few hundred thousand distinct CDR3 sequences, 30% to 40% of them present only once. With V trimmed by 3 bases and J by 6 bases, 4 bases remained unmatched. The length of the CDR3 is 14 residues. In germline, CDR1 is MDHEN, CDR2 SYDVKM. V usage is TRBV28 and J usage is TRBJ1-5, with 8 bases lining up with TRBD1. The specimen sequenced was blood. This TCR was recovered from a girl aged 2-10 years with multiple sclerosis. CDR3 nucleotide sequence: TGTGCCAGCAGTTTCCCAGGGGGCGGTCAGCCCCAGCATTTT. Translating gives CASSFPGGGQPQHF.